This T cell receptor (beta chain) was captured in a study of shared clonotypes between healthy human individuals. As regards this clone: The target antigen is unknown.

Per germline, CDR1 SGHAT and CDR2 FQNNGV. The CDR3 covers 15 residues. J lost 4 bases, V lost 3 bases, and 6 bases had no gene match. CD45RO-negative cells were positively selected for CCR7, leaving out terminally differentiated effector memory CD45RA+ cells. Study-wide results and caveats: Memory subsets generally showed lower estimated richness than naive subsets. Limitation of the genetic and exposure-history diversity represented came from the few donors.

Assay runs were performed at deep level. Using immunoSEQ multiplex PCR, the repertoire was profiled, and TCRdb retains in-frame clones only, with some absent. The table has roughly 810,000 clones, 96% seen once. Input material: naive CD8+ T cells sorted from blood. This TCR was recovered from a man younger than 45 in good health. The chain carries TRBV11-2 and TRBJ1-1; TRBD1 matches at 9 bases. CDR3 in DNA: TGTGCCAGCAGCTTGATGGACAGGGGAGCCACTGAAGCTTTCTTT. Its protein product is CASSLMDRGATEAFF.